Sequencing of this T cell receptor beta chain was carried out in a study of T cell repertoires in cytomegalovirus infection (dated by TCRdb to between 2018 and 2021). At the level of the whole study: Peptide stimulations targeted recently identified HLA-C-restricted CMV epitopes, whose presentation resists viral immunomodulation, together with well-studied HLA-B-restricted epitopes. Donor HLA type was relevant to the analysis, because carriage of CMV infection together with the matching HLA type was indicated by public TCR beta signatures.

Details on this clonotype: Its antigen is still unknown. No qualities accompany the bases; no much larger clone lies one base away.

The listed sequencing device is Illumina HiSeq 1500. TCRdb trimmed the raw reads at Q25, called clones with MiXCR and kept productive beta chains. A single entry per CDR3 protein holds the most common genes and DNA from its merged rows. This sample comprises about 770,000 distinct CDR3 sequences, around 29% of them detected only once. Less than 15% of the sample is held by the ten biggest clonotypes. The full study reports these points: The ex vivo response was dominated by HLA-C-restricted CMV-specific TCR beta clonotypes, which also provided the single most frequent clonotype in two of eight donors. Carriers of CMV infection plus the relevant HLA type were discriminated by the cumulative frequency of public TCR beta family members in the study cohort and in an independent approximately 400-donor cohort.

The treatment or condition label, as the study defines it: in vitro stimulation with specific CMV peptide epitopes to enrich CMV-specific T cells. Inclusive of the bounding cysteine and phenylalanine, the CDR3 is 17 residues long. The retained sequence is limited to the CDR3, 51 bases, with the frame set at the first base. Unmatched junction bases come to 7, with V trimmed by 3 bases and J by 3 bases. Looking up the germline V gene (reference sequence) yields CDR1 SEHNR and CDR2 FQNEAQ. The source of this sequence is a human donor in good health (CMV status not recorded). Some clones in this sample may be carry-over from other donors' samples. The sequence joins TRBV7-9 to TRBJ2-2, with 10 bases matching TRBD2. The sample consisted of cultured CD8+ T cells from PBMCs, taken from culture after CMV antigen stimulation. The nucleotide sequence is given as TGTGCCAGCAGCTTGCCTAGCGGGGGCCCTGACACCGGGGAGCTGTTTTTT. This gives the protein CASSLPSGGPDTGELFF.